These T cell receptor beta chains were read from a single sample in a study of blood T cells in healthy people across ages. TCRdb ran MiXCR on the 5' RACE reads and lists one entry per CDR3 protein. The table shows around 870,000 distinct CDR3 sequences, with more than 25% occurring only once. Sequencing was carried out using blood. Every receptor here comes from a woman of 80 years or more in good health. CDR3s include the opening cysteine and the closing phenylalanine or tryptophan. D genes are given only for firm matches. Size tells how often a clone was seen (once, few, many) or the class of an expanded clone, and some rows leave it out.

d_call j_call v_call clone_size cdr3_nt cdr3_aa
- TRBJ1-1 TRBV7-9 few TGTGCCAGCAGCTTAGCGGGGACACTGACTGAAGCTTTCTTT CASSLAGTLTEAFF
- TRBJ2-1 TRBV15 many TGTGCCACCAGCAGAGATCAGACCTTTGGGAATGAGCAGTTCTTC CATSRDQTFGNEQFF
- TRBJ2-7 TRBV20-1 few TGCAGTGCTATGGAGATTTACGAGCAGTACTTC CSAMEIYEQYF
TRBD2 TRBJ2-1 TRBV7-2 few TGTGCCACCTCGACTAGCGGGGGCCAACCGGGCTACAATGAGCAGTTCTTC CATSTSGGQPGYNEQFF
TRBD1 TRBJ1-1 TRBV6-2/TRBV6-3 few TGTGCCAGCAGTTACCCCGGACAGGGGGCTAGGAACACTGAAGCTTTCTTT CASSYPGQGARNTEAFF
- TRBJ1-1 TRBV10-3 - TGTGCCATCAGTGAGTCGGCAAGCGGGGTCACTGAAGCTTTCTTT CAISESASGVTEAFF
TRBD1 TRBJ1-5 TRBV5-6 few TGTGCCAGCAGCTCCGACAGGGTCGGACAGCAGCCCCAGCATTTT CASSSDRVGQQPQHF
TRBD2 TRBJ2-1 TRBV7-9 many TGTGCCAGCACTCCTTTGAGGACTAGCGGGAGCTCCTACAATGAGCAGTTCTTC CASTPLRTSGSSYNEQFF
- TRBJ1-4 TRBV9 - TGTGCCAGCAGCGAAAGAGGTGAGGGGCGCGAAAAACTGTTTTTT CASSERGEGREKLFF
TRBD2 TRBJ2-7 TRBV6-6 - TGTGCCAGCAGTTCTAGCGGACCCTACGAGCGGTACTTC CASSSSGPYERYF
- TRBJ2-7 TRBV6-2/TRBV6-3 - TGTGCCAGCAGTTACTCCGGCGCCAGGGACAAACGCTACGAGCAGTACTTC CASSYSGARDKRYEQYF
- TRBJ1-1 TRBV4-3 - TGCGCCAGCAGCCAAGACAGGGCAAACTGGAACACTGAAGCTTTCTTT CASSQDRANWNTEAFF
- TRBJ2-5 TRBV20-1 many TGCAGTCCACGTTCCCTTCGGGGCGGGGACCAAGAGACCCAGTACTTC CSPRSLRGGDQETQYF
TRBD1 TRBJ1-1 TRBV12-3/TRBV12-4 - TGTGCCAGCAAGGGACAGGGGGCGCGGACCACTGAAGCTTTCTTT CASKGQGARTTEAFF
TRBD1 TRBJ2-5 TRBV7-6 few TGTGCCTCCTTAAGACAGGGGGCCGGCGAGACCCAGTACTTC CASLRQGAGETQYF
TRBD1 TRBJ2-3 TRBV5-5 - TGTGCCAGCAGCTTTGGACAGGGGGCAGGGACGCAGTATTTT CASSFGQGAGTQYF
- TRBJ1-1 TRBV11-2 - TGTGCCAGCAGCCCGTTGGCAGGATCGAGGACTGAAGCTTTCTTT CASSPLAGSRTEAFF
- TRBJ2-7 TRBV3-1 - TGTGCCAGCAGCCAAGACCCAGCCTACGAGCAGTACTTC CASSQDPAYEQYF
- TRBJ2-7 TRBV12-3/TRBV12-4 - TGTGCCAGCAGGGACGGGTTATACGTGCAGTACTTC CASRDGLYVQYF
- TRBJ2-1 TRBV7-6 many TGTGCCAGCAGCTCAGGGGCCCCCTCCTACAATGAGCAGTTCTTC CASSSGAPSYNEQFF
TRBD2 TRBJ2-3 TRBV15 many TGTGCCACCAGCAGAGATCCTACTAGCGGGGGGTCCACCGGAAGATATACGCAGTATTTT CATSRDPTSGGSTGRYTQYF
TRBD2 TRBJ2-3 TRBV9 - TGTGCCAGCAGCGTAGCCCCACTAGCGATCCACACAGATACGCAGTATTTT CASSVAPLAIHTDTQYF
- TRBJ1-2 TRBV18 many TGTGCCAGCTCACCGGGCCAGCCTACTAACTATGGCTACACCTTC CASSPGQPTNYGYTF
- TRBJ2-5 TRBV5-6 few TGTGCCAGCAGCTTGGTCGGCGGGCGGCTCGGGGAGACCCAGTACTTC CASSLVGGRLGETQYF
- TRBJ2-3 TRBV30 - TGTGCCTGGAGTGTAGGGTCGGCAGGGAGCACAGATACGCAGTATTTT CAWSVGSAGSTDTQYF
TRBD2 TRBJ2-5 TRBV7-2 many TGTGCCAGCAGCCTACGGGGGACTAGCGGGGGAAAGACCCAGTACTTC CASSLRGTSGGKTQYF
TRBD1 TRBJ2-2 TRBV5-1 few TGCGCCAGCAGCTGGGGGACAGGGGCCGGGGAGCTGTTTTTT CASSWGTGAGELFF
- TRBJ2-5 TRBV7-9 - TGTGCCAGCAGCTTAGTTCTTACTGACAGTTTAGAGACCCAGTACTTC CASSLVLTDSLETQYF
TRBD2 TRBJ2-7 TRBV7-8 few TGTGCCAGCAGCTTGGTGGCTAGCGGGGACTACGAGCAGTACTTC CASSLVASGDYEQYF
TRBD1 TRBJ2-5 TRBV20-1 many TGCAGTGCCGAACCGGGGGACAGGGTAGAGGAGACCCAGTACTTC CSAEPGDRVEETQYF
TRBD1 TRBJ1-5 TRBV20-1 many TGCAGTGCTGGGACTCAGGGGGCTAACAATCAGCCCCAGCATTTT CSAGTQGANNQPQHF
- TRBJ1-5 TRBV20-1 - TGCAGTGCAATGGGACCCAACAATCAGCCCCAGCATTTT CSAMGPNNQPQHF
TRBD1 TRBJ1-2 TRBV20-1 - TGCAGTGCTAGAGAGTGGGACAGGGTCTATGGCTACACCTTC CSAREWDRVYGYTF
- TRBJ2-7 TRBV4-3 once TGCGCCAGCAGCCAAGGGTTGGGGACTTCCACCTACGAGCAGTACTTC CASSQGLGTSTYEQYF
TRBD2 TRBJ2-1 TRBV7-2 many TGTGCCAGCAGCTTAGTCTCTAGCGGGGGTGACAATGAGCAGTTCTTC CASSLVSSGGDNEQFF
- TRBJ1-6 TRBV11-2 - TGTGCCAGCAGCCCGCCCAGTTCACCCCTCCACTTT CASSPPSSPLHF
- TRBJ2-3 TRBV7-2 many TGTGCCAGCAGCCTCGCCTTCAGGGTTAGCACAGATACGCAGTATTTT CASSLAFRVSTDTQYF
- TRBJ1-2 TRBV3-1 many TGTGCCAGCAGCCAAGATGTCGCACAAAGAGGCTATGGCTACACCTTC CASSQDVAQRGYGYTF
- TRBJ1-2 TRBV6-5 many TGTGCCAGCAGGGATCGGGGGGGGGCGCGTTACTATGGCTACACCTTC CASRDRGGARYYGYTF
- TRBJ2-5 TRBV20-1 few TGCAGTGCTAGAGGGAGCCCAGAGACCCAGTACTTC CSARGSPETQYF
TRBD1 TRBJ2-6 TRBV6-1 many TGTGCCAGCAGTCTGGGACAGGGTATAGTCCTGACTTTC CASSLGQGIVLTF
TRBD2 TRBJ2-1 TRBV20-1 - TGCAGTGCTAGAAGAGAATTTGGGACTCTAGCGGGAGTCTCCTACAATGAGCAGTTCTTC CSARREFGTLAGVSYNEQFF
- TRBJ2-7 TRBV7-2 many TGTGCCAGCAGCTTCACAAGGGACTCCTACGAGCAGTACTTC CASSFTRDSYEQYF
TRBD1 TRBJ2-3 TRBV4-1 - TGCGCCAGCAGCCAAGGAGGACAGGCGGGAGATACGCAGTATTTT CASSQGGQAGDTQYF
- TRBJ1-1 TRBV10-3 - TGTGCCATCAAGGGGGATGACACTGAAGCTTTCTTT CAIKGDDTEAFF
TRBD1 TRBJ1-3 TRBV10-3 - TGTGCCATCAGTGACCCCACGCCTCGGACAGGGAGCGGAAACACCATATATTTT CAISDPTPRTGSGNTIYF
- TRBJ2-3 TRBV12-3/TRBV12-4 many TGTGCCAGCCAGCAACGCCGCACAGATACGCAGTATTTT CASQQRRTDTQYF
TRBD2 TRBJ2-7 TRBV9 - TGTGCCAGCAACGCGGCGGGGGCCTACGAGCAGTACTTC CASNAAGAYEQYF
- TRBJ1-2 TRBV20-1 many TGCAGTGCTAGCAGGGGAGGAGGCTATGGCTACACCTTC CSASRGGGYGYTF
- TRBJ1-5 TRBV5-8 many TGTGCCAGCAGCTTGTGGGGTCAGCCCCAGCATTTT CASSLWGQPQHF
- TRBJ1-2 TRBV6-5 many TGTGCCAGCAGTTTCGTTGGGAGGGGGGAAGGCTACACCTTC CASSFVGRGEGYTF
- TRBJ1-2 TRBV27 - TGTGCCAGCAGTTTTAGGAATAGTAACTATGGCCACACCTTC CASSFRNSNYGHTF
- TRBJ2-3 TRBV12-3/TRBV12-4 - TGTGCCAGCAGCCGAGTCATCGCAGATACGCAGTATTTT CASSRVIADTQYF
- TRBJ1-4 TRBV7-2 few TGTGCCAGCAGCGCCCAGGGGACACGCGAAAAACTGTTTTTT CASSAQGTREKLFF